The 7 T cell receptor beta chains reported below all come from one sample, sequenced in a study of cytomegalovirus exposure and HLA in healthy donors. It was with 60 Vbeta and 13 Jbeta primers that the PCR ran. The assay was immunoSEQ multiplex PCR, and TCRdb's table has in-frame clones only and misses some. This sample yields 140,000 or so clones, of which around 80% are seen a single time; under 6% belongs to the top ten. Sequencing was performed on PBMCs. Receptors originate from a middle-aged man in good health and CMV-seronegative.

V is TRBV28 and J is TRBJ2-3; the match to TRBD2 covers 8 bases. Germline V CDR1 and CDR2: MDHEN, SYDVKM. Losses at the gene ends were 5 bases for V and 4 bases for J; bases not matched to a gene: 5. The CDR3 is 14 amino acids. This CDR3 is CASSPAGGADTQYF. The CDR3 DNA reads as TGTGCCAGCAGTCCGGCGGGGGGAGCAGATACGCAGTATTTT.

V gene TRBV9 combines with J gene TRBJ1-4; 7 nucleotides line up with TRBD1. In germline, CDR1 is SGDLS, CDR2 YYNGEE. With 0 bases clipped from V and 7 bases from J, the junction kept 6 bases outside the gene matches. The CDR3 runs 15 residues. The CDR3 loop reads CASSVATRDSEKLFF. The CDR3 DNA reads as TGTGCCAGCAGCGTAGCTACTCGGGACAGTGAAAAACTGTTTTTT. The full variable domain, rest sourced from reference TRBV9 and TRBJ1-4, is DSGVTQTPKHLITATGQRVTLRCSPRSGDLSVYWYQQSLDQGLQFLIQYYNGEERAKGNILERFSAQQFPDLHSELNLSSLELGDSALYFCASSVATRDSEKLFFGSGTQLSVL.

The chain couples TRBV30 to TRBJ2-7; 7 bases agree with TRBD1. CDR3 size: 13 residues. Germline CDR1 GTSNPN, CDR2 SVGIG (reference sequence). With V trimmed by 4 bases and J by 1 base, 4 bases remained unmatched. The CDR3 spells CAWTDRTSYEQYF. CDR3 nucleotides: TGTGCCTGGACGGACAGGACGTCCTACGAGCAGTACTTC.

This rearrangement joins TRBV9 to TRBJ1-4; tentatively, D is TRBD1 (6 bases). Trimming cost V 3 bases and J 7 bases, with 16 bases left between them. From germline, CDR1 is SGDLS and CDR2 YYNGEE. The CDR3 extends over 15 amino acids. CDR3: CASSATGYPGEKLFF. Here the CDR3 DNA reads TGTGCCAGCAGCGCCACAGGGTATCCAGGTGAAAAACTGTTTTTT.

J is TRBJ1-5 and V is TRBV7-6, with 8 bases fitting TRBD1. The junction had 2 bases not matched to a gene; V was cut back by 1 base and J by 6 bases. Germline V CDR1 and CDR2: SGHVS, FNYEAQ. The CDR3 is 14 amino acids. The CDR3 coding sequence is TGTGCCAGCAGCTTAGGGACAGGGAGTCAGCCCCAGCATTTT. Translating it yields CASSLGTGSQPQHF.

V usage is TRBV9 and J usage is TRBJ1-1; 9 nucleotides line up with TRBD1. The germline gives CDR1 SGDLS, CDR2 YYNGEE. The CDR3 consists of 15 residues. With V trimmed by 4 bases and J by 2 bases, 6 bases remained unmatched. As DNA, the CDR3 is TGTGCCAGCAGCCTCCGGACAGGGGCTAACACTGAAGCTTTCTTT. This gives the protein CASSLRTGANTEAFF.

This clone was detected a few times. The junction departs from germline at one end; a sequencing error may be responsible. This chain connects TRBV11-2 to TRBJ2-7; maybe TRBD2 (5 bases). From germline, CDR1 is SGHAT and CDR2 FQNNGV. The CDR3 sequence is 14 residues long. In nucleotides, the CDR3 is TGTGCCAGCAGCTTAGAACTAGAGTGGTACGCGCAGTACTTC. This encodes CASSLELEWYAQYF.